Below are 2 T cell receptor beta chains sequenced from a single sample in a study of CD8+ T cells in alopecia areata. Once RNA had been extracted, it was reverse transcribed into cDNA to act as the sequencing template. The protocol was immunoSEQ multiplex PCR, while the TCRdb copy is restricted to in-frame clones and leaves out a portion. Seen here are under 200,000 clones, about 60% observed once, and the top ten hold 12% to 15%. The treatment here: oral pan-JAK inhibitor, 5-10 mg twice daily. The sample was CD4+ T cells sorted from blood, taken at week 24, from a patient treated with tofacitinib. The receptors derive from a human donor with alopecia areata.

The chain uses TRBV25-1 and TRBJ1-3; possibly TRBD1 for D (6 bases). This CDR3 comprises 16 residues. Trimming took 1 base from V and 2 from J, leaving 12 bases between them. Germline V gene sequence: CDR1 MGHDK, CDR2 SYGVNS. DNA for the CDR3: TGTGCCAGCAGTGAATGGCGGGGGGCTGCTGGAAACACCATATATTTT. Translated: CASSEWRGAAGNTIYF.

The rearrangement joins TRBV7-6 to TRBJ1-1, with 8 bases fitting TRBD1. J lost 5 bases, V lost 1 base, and 6 bases had no gene match. This CDR3 region has 15 residues. Looked up from germline, CDR1 is SGHVS and CDR2 is FNYEAQ. This chain's CDR3 is CASSLEGQASTEAFF. CDR3 sequence (DNA): TGTGCCAGCAGCTTAGAGGGACAGGCGAGTACTGAAGCTTTCTTT.